The 17 T cell receptor beta chains reported below all come from one sample, sequenced in a study of spatial heterogeneity in lung cancer. MiXCR was run by TCRdb on the 5' RACE reads, yielding one entry per CDR3 protein. The table lists tens of thousands of distinct CDR3 sequences, about an eighth of them singletons. Time point specified: sample taken at primary tumor resection. Unsorted samples of tumor, nontumor lung or frozen PBMC had their whole RNA sequenced. The starting material was PBMCs, obtained at surgery. The receptors stem from a male donor with early-stage non-small cell lung cancer.

The chain links TRBV20-1 to TRBJ1-2, with 8 bases aligning to TRBD1. The CDR3 covers 14 residues. Germline assignment: CDR1 DFQATT and CDR2 SNEGSKA (reference sequence). V shed 2 bases and J 6 bases; nucleotides not matched to a gene: 8. The CDR3 DNA reads as TGCAGTGCTAGATTGGGCAGGGGGCAAGATGGCTACACCTTC. This translates into CSARLGRGQDGYTF.

The rearrangement uses TRBV20-1 and TRBJ2-7, with TRBD1 matching 7 bases. Germline-derived CDR1 and CDR2 are DFQATT and SNEGSKA (reference sequence). Trimming removed 2 bases from V and 5 bases from J; junction bases left unmatched: 15. The CDR3 runs to 16 residues. The CDR3 here is CSARRRTGALLDEQYF. CDR3 DNA: TGCAGTGCTAGACGTAGGACAGGCGCGTTGTTGGACGAGCAGTACTTC.

The CDR3 here is CASSSIGGGRTNYEQYF. Written as DNA, the CDR3 is TGTGCCAGCAGCTCCATCGGGGGGGGTAGAACTAACTACGAGCAGTACTTC. This chain uses TRBV28 with TRBJ2-7; TRBD2 matches 8 bases. CDR1 and CDR2 (germline): MDHEN, SYDVKM. The CDR3 sequence is 17 residues long. J gave up 3 bases and V 6 bases, and 16 bases lay outside the gene matches.

The rearrangement uses TRBV3-1 and TRBJ2-5; 12 bases are shared with TRBD2. Germline V lookup: CDR1 LGHDT, CDR2 YNNKEL (reference sequence). CDR3 length: 15 residues. Trimming at V came to 3 bases and at J to 2 bases, leaving 1 base not matched to a gene. CDR3 coding DNA: TGTGCCAGCAGCCATACTAGCGGGAGGCAAGAGACCCAGTACTTC. This encodes CASSHTSGRQETQYF.

The rearrangement joins TRBV6-2 or TRBV6-3 to TRBJ1-2; D uncertain. In germline, CDR1 is MNHEY, CDR2 SVGEGT. The germline V and J ends were trimmed by 1 base and 3 bases, with 12 bases remaining between them. This CDR3 is 15 amino acids long. The CDR3 loop is CASSYYGSWDYGYTF. CDR3 nucleotide sequence: TGTGCCAGCAGTTACTACGGATCTTGGGACTATGGCTACACCTTC.

This clonotype was detected only a few times. DNA for the CDR3: TGTGCCAGCAGTTTGGAGGACAGGGGCTATGGCTACACCTTC. Translating gives CASSLEDRGYGYTF. The rearrangement uses TRBV28 and TRBJ1-2; 9 bases match TRBD1. V shed 3 bases, J shed 4 bases, and the junction held 3 bases outside the gene matches. This CDR3 region has 14 residues. Per the germline V gene, CDR1 is MDHEN and CDR2 is SYDVKM.

This clonotype was seen at least ten times. The chain recombines TRBV6-2 or TRBV6-3 with TRBJ2-2, with a tentative D call TRBD1 (5 bases). The V end was cut by 6 bases, the J end by 1 base, with 12 bases between. This CDR3 is 15 amino acids long. Germline V CDR1 and CDR2: MNHEY, SVGEGT. The CDR3 reads CASSETGMNTGELFF. Written as DNA, the CDR3 is TGTGCCAGCAGCGAAACAGGAATGAACACCGGGGAGCTGTTTTTT.

This clonotype occurred many times. The chain employs TRBV29-1 and TRBJ1-1, with D maybe TRBD1 (5 bases). Deletions cut 2 bases from V and 1 base from J, with 11 bases between. The CDR3 extends over 14 amino acids. Per germline, CDR1 SQVTM and CDR2 ANQGSEA. Here the CDR3 reads CSVELTGGNTEAFF. As DNA, the CDR3 is TGCAGCGTTGAACTCACAGGCGGGAACACTGAAGCTTTCTTT.

This clonotype was counted many times. The V call is TRBV5-1, the J call TRBJ2-7; tentatively, D is TRBD1 or TRBD2 (5 bases each). CDR3 size: 14 residues. Trimming stripped 1 base from V and 4 bases from J, with 12 bases between. Per germline, CDR1 SGHRS and CDR2 YFSETQ. Written as DNA, the CDR3 is TGCGCCAGCAGCTTGAGGGGAGAGGTTTACGAGCAGTACTTC. Residues: CASSLRGEVYEQYF.

The J gene is TRBJ2-5, the V gene TRBV7-9; TRBD1 aligns across 7 bases. Looked up from germline, CDR1 is SEHNR and CDR2 is FQNEAQ (reference sequence). J was trimmed by 5 bases and V by 5 bases; bases with no gene match: 8. This CDR3 comprises 14 residues. CDR3 DNA sequence: TGTGCCAGCAGCACGCGACAGGGTCATGAGACCCAGTACTTC. This encodes CASSTRQGHETQYF.

CDR3 sequence: CASSDNTDRVYGYTF. Written as DNA, the CDR3 is TGTGCCAGCAGTGACAATACCGACCGGGTCTATGGCTACACCTTC. The V gene is TRBV28, the J gene TRBJ1-2; unclear D gene. The CDR3 loop spans 15 amino acids. V was clipped by 5 bases and J by 4 bases, with 17 bases between them. CDR1 and CDR2 from the germline V gene are MDHEN and SYDVKM.

This chain links TRBV5-1 with TRBJ2-3, with 8 bases that match TRBD1. J gave up 3 bases and V 4 bases, and 1 base lay outside the gene matches. This CDR3 has 13 amino acids. Germline CDR1 is SGHRS and CDR2 is YFSETQ. DNA of the CDR3: TGCGCCAGCAGCCGACAGGGGACAGATACGCAGTATTTT. Encoded protein: CASSRQGTDTQYF.

This clonotype was counted a few times. The genes are TRBV19 and TRBJ2-3; 7 nucleotides agree with TRBD1. Germline CDR1 is LNHDA and CDR2 is SQIVND (reference sequence). The length of the CDR3 is 15 residues. Trimming cost V 4 bases and J 1 base; bases outside gene matches: 5. CDR3 protein: CASSTRQGGTDTQYF. The DNA of the CDR3 is TGTGCCAGTAGTACGCGACAGGGCGGCACAGATACGCAGTATTTT.

The chain couples TRBV28 to TRBJ2-5, with 14 bases aligning to TRBD2. J lost 6 bases, V lost 5 bases, and 8 bases had no gene match. Germline V gene lookup returns CDR1 MDHEN and CDR2 SYDVKM. CDR3 length equals 16 residues. The CDR3 sequence: CASSTGLAGGRKTQYF. CDR3 in DNA: TGTGCCAGCAGTACCGGACTAGCGGGGGGCAGGAAGACCCAGTACTTC.

In this sample, this clonotype turned up a few times. The chain combines TRBV7-2 with TRBJ2-5; no clear D gene. Germline V gene data show CDR1 as SGHTA and CDR2 as FQGNSA. The V end lost 5 bases, the J end lost 5 bases, and 15 bases lay between the germline ends. This CDR3 has 14 amino acids. DNA for the CDR3: TGTGCCAGCAGCCCCTCGAATTTTGTTGAGACCCAGTACTTC. Protein sequence: CASSPSNFVETQYF.

Notes on this clonotype: An end of the junction differs from the germline gene, which may be a read error. This sequence joins TRBV7-2 and TRBJ2-3; TRBD2 matches 11 bases. Germline CDR1 and CDR2: SGHTA and FQGNSA. The CDR3 is 16 residues long. The CDR3 sequence is CAGSLAGGPSADTQYF. The CDR3, as DNA: TGTGCCGGCAGCTTAGCGGGGGGGCCCTCAGCAGATACGCAGTATTTT.

The genes are TRBV11-2 and TRBJ1-5; 10 bases match TRBD1. V was pared by 1 base and J by 6 bases, with 6 bases of the junction left unmatched. Germline V gene data show CDR1 as SGHAT and CDR2 as FQNNGV. There are 16 residues in the CDR3. The CDR3 is CASSLVQRTGGQPQHF. DNA for the CDR3: TGTGCCAGCAGCTTAGTACAGCGGACAGGGGGTCAGCCCCAGCATTTT.